The TCR beta chain described here comes from a study of CD8+ T cells in alopecia areata. Study background: Skin from roughly 6-13-month-old C3H/HeJ graft donors with spontaneous alopecia went to roughly 6-10-week-old female C3H/HeJ mice. Whole-study results and caveats: Researchers reported that TCR sharing among patients proved less clear than in mice, possibly HLA-linked. Affected lesional scalp, above all in alopecia totalis/universalis, was more clonal than normal scalp. Resident alphabeta T-cell populations of normal skin are likewise subject to sequencing in scalp samples.

RNA was isolated and reverse transcribed to cDNA, the sequencing template. Repertoires were generated with immunoSEQ multiplex PCR, while TCRdb's copy carries only in-frame clones and drops some. This repertoire holds around 100,000 clones, and none appear only once. This clone has more than one count but fewer than ten. As yet, its antigen is unknown. Mouse germline and gene names are used. This clonotype was obtained from a C3H/HeJ mouse with alopecia areata. Mice of this strain are of MHC haplotype H2-k. Material: lesional skin.

The DNA read from the CDR3 is TGTGCCAGCACCGGGGACAGTAACCAAGAC. It specifies CASTGDSNQD. The CDR3 as a whole reads CASTGDSNQDTQYF. This chain joins TRBV13-3 and TRBJ2-5; TRBD1 aligns across 7 bases. The missing CDR3 end, 4 residues past where the read stops, is filled in from the germline J gene. Trimming removed 6 bases from V and 0 bases from J; junction bases left unmatched: 4. CDR1 NNHDY and CDR2 SYVADS come from the germline V gene. This CDR3 is built from 14 residues.